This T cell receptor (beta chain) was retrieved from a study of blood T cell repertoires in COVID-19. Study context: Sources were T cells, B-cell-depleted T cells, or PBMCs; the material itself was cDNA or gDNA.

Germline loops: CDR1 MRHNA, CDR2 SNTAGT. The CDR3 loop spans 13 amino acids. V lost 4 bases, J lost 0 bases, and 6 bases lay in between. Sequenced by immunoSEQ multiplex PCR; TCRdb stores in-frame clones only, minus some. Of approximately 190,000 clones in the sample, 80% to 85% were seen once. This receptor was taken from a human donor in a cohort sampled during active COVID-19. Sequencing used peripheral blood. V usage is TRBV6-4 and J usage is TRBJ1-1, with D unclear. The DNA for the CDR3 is TGTGCCAGCAGTGCCGAGATGAACACTGAAGCTTTCTTT. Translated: CASSAEMNTEAFF.